The 18 T cell receptor beta chains listed next were all sequenced from one sample in a study of T cell responses to AZD1222 COVID-19 vaccine. Libraries were prepared by immunoSEQ multiplex PCR; TCRdb keeps only in-frame clonotypes and omits some of them. The sample carries 65,000 to 95,000 clones, roughly 94% recorded once. The sequencing here drew on peripheral blood, taken on day 0 of MenACWY control vaccination. All receptors come from an adult in good health.

This chain uses TRBV7-9 with TRBJ1-4, with D possibly TRBD1 on 5 matching bases. Trimming pared 5 bases from V and 5 bases from J, leaving 15 bases between. CDR3 length equals 15 residues. Germline assignment: CDR1 SEHNR and CDR2 FQNEAQ (reference sequence). CDR3 sequence: CASSPGTVGNEKLFF. The CDR3 bases are TGTGCCAGCAGCCCGGGGACGGTGGGGAATGAAAAACTGTTTTTT. The full variable domain, completed using reference TRBV7-9 and TRBJ1-4, is DTGVSQNPRHKITKRGQNVTFRCDPISEHNRLYWYRQTLGQGPEFLTYFQNEAQLEKSRLLSDRFSAERPKGSFSTLEIQRTEQGDSAMYLCASSPGTVGNEKLFFGSGTQLSVL.

The V gene is TRBV12-5, the J gene TRBJ1-2; the D is unclear. There are 18 residues in the CDR3. Per germline, CDR1 LGHNT and CDR2 FRNRAP. V was pared by 0 bases and J by 8 bases, with 25 bases between. CDR3 loop: CASGLVPWTELIRRGYTF. The DNA of the CDR3 is TGTGCTAGTGGTTTGGTACCCTGGACGGAACTTATTAGACGAGGCTACACCTTC.

The chain employs TRBV18 and TRBJ1-6, with D hard to call. V was shortened by 4 bases and J by 6 bases, with 7 bases between the two germline ends. The V gene's germline CDR1 is KGHSH and CDR2 LQKENI. The CDR3 contains 13 residues. Here the CDR3 reads CASSQDLNSPLHF. The CDR3 nucleotides are TGTGCCAGCTCACAGGACCTTAATTCACCCCTCCACTTT.

The genes are TRBV30 and TRBJ1-2; D unclear. This CDR3 is 11 amino acids long. V was clipped by 5 bases and J by 8 bases, with 12 bases between them. Germline-derived CDR1 and CDR2 are GTSNPN and SVGIG (reference sequence). The CDR3 is CAWGEIWGYTF. The DNA for the CDR3 is TGTGCCTGGGGGGAGATTTGGGGCTACACCTTC.

The rearrangement uses TRBV28 and TRBJ1-2; no clear D gene. The germline V gene has CDR1 MDHEN and CDR2 SYDVKM. The CDR3 totals 14 residues. V was pared by 7 bases and J by 3 bases, with 15 bases between. The CDR3 bases are TGTGCCAGCATCTCCCGAGGCTGGTACTATGGCTACACCTTC. This sequence encodes CASISRGWYYGYTF.

This chain joins TRBV4-3 and TRBJ2-3; 9 bases are a match to TRBD1. The CDR3 is made up of 14 amino acids. Trimming took 4 bases from V and 3 from J; bases not matched to a gene: 2. CDR1 is LGHNA and CDR2 is YSLEER in the germline V gene. The CDR3 nucleotides read TGCGCCAGCAGCCCGGACAGGGGAACAGATACGCAGTATTTT. The encoded protein is CASSPDRGTDTQYF.

This chain uses TRBV28 with TRBJ2-1; D ambiguous. Germline CDR1 and CDR2: MDHEN and SYDVKM. This CDR3 spans 13 amino acids. Trimming stripped 2 bases from V and 7 bases from J, with 9 bases between. The DNA for the CDR3 is TGTGCCAGCAGTTTAGGGCTACTGAATGAGCAGTTCTTC. Translating gives CASSLGLLNEQFF.

The rearrangement joins TRBV19 to TRBJ1-6; no clear D. Trimming shortened V by 7 bases and J by 6 bases, and 16 bases separated the two germline ends. Germline-derived CDR1 and CDR2 are LNHDA and SQIVND (reference sequence). This CDR3 is built from 15 residues. CDR3 residues: CASTRRMGGNSPLHF. The CDR3 nucleotides are TGTGCCAGTACCAGAAGGATGGGAGGTAATTCACCCCTCCACTTT.

The J gene is TRBJ1-5, the V gene TRBV7-2; D possibly corresponds to TRBD1 (6 bases). Germline lookup yields CDR1 SGHTA and CDR2 FQGNSA. Trimming left V 1 base short and J 7 bases short, with 11 bases between. The CDR3 spans 14 residues. The CDR3 is CASSLEPGDQPQHF. The CDR3 DNA follows: TGTGCCAGCAGCTTAGAACCAGGGGACCAGCCCCAGCATTTT.

By frequency in the sample, this clone is medium-sized. The V and J genes are TRBV19 and TRBJ1-2, with D unresolved. CDR1 LNHDA and CDR2 SQIVND come from the germline V gene (reference sequence). CDR3 size: 16 residues. Between the trimmed V and J ends, which lost 1 base and 4 bases, there was a span of 16 bases. CDR3 coding DNA: TGTGCCAGTAGTATAGCCTACGATAGCGGAACCTATGGCTACACCTTC. Its translation is CASSIAYDSGTYGYTF.

The J gene is TRBJ2-3, the V gene TRBV6-5; TRBD2 matches 9 bases. The CDR3 has 15 amino acids. V trimming: 5 bases; J trimming: 4 bases; junction bases outside the gene matches: 7. Germline V gene sequence: CDR1 MNHEY, CDR2 SVGAGI. The CDR3 region is CASSLAGTGSDTQYF. In DNA form, the CDR3 reads TGTGCCAGCAGTCTAGCGGGAACCGGTTCAGATACGCAGTATTTT.

This sequence joins TRBV7-9 and TRBJ1-1; D is possibly TRBD1 (5 bases). This CDR3 contains 12 residues. Trimming pared 10 bases from V and 6 bases from J, leaving 15 bases between. The germline CDR1 and CDR2 sequences are SEHNR and FQNEAQ (reference sequence). CDR3 nucleotides: TGTGCCAACTACAGGATTGGGGCTGAAGCTTTCTTT. It is translated as CANYRIGAEAFF.

This chain uses TRBV5-1 with TRBJ1-1, with a weak D call TRBD1 (5 bases). The V end was cut by 1 base, the J end by 4 bases, with 11 bases between. Germline lookup yields CDR1 SGHRS and CDR2 YFSETQ. CDR3 length equals 14 residues. DNA of the CDR3: TGCGCCAGCAGCTTGAGAGAAGGGGCCACTGAAGCTTTCTTT. Protein: CASSLREGATEAFF.

The chain is built from TRBV10-3 and TRBJ2-3; TRBD1 is a possible D gene (6 bases). Germline V gives CDR1 ENHRY, CDR2 SYGVKD. This CDR3 region has 14 residues. V lost 10 bases and J 4 bases, leaving 18 bases between the germline ends. CDR3 bases: TGTGCCACCTCCAGGGACAAAATGCCAGATACGCAGTATTTT. It translates to CATSRDKMPDTQYF.

This rearrangement joins TRBV7-3 to TRBJ1-1, with D uncertain. The germline CDR1 and CDR2 sequences are SGHTA and FQGTGA. Trimming left V 0 bases short and J 5 bases short, with 7 bases between. The CDR3 is 13 residues long. CDR3 coding DNA: TGTGCCAGCAGCTTAACGTTGGAAACTGAAGCTTTCTTT. Its protein is CASSLTLETEAFF.

V and J are TRBV7-2 and TRBJ1-2; TRBD1 matches 11 bases. From germline, CDR1 is SGHTA and CDR2 FQGNSA. With 5 bases clipped from V and 6 bases from J, the junction kept 8 bases outside the gene matches. There are 15 residues in the CDR3. The DNA for the CDR3 is TGTGCCAGCAGCAGTGGGGACAGGGGGTTGAATGGCTACACCTTC. It translates to CASSSGDRGLNGYTF.

The V call is TRBV6-5, the J call TRBJ2-7; a weak D match, TRBD2 (5 bases). Germline CDR1 is MNHEY and CDR2 is SVGAGI. V was cut by 6 bases and J by 5 bases, with 8 bases left in between. The CDR3 spans 11 residues. The CDR3 DNA follows: TGTGCCAGCAGGAGGGCGGACGAGCAGTACTTC. Translated, it gives CASRRADEQYF.

The chain employs TRBV28 and TRBJ2-7; D uncertain. CDR3 length equals 11 residues. Per the germline V gene, CDR1 is MDHEN and CDR2 is SYDVKM. The V end lost 5 bases, the J end lost 3 bases, and 5 bases lay between the germline ends. The CDR3 DNA sequence: TGTGCCAGCAGTCGTAACTACGAGCAGTACTTC. The encoded protein is CASSRNYEQYF.